Listed below are T cell receptor beta chains from one sample, sequenced in a study of CD8 T cells in ankylosing spondylitis. Each CDR3 protein gets one entry after TCRdb re-called the 5' RACE reads with MiXCR. The table records some 400,000 distinct CDR3 sequences, around 24% of them present only once. The sample taken for sequencing was blood, either unsorted or a sorted T cell fraction (not recorded which). Every receptor here comes from a male donor with ankylosing spondylitis. CDR3s include the opening cysteine and the closing phenylalanine or tryptophan. Fields, in order: V gene, J gene, clone size, D gene, CDR3 protein, CDR3 DNA. A D gene is named only where the DNA matches it firmly. Size values are once, few and many counts, or a class for expanded clones, and some rows have none.

TRBV4-2	TRBJ1-1	few	.	CASSQDRLMGSEAFF	TGTGCCAGCAGCCAAGATCGATTGATGGGATCTGAAGCTTTCTTT
TRBV4-2	TRBJ2-3	.	.	CASSQDPGAVDTQYF	TGTGCCAGCAGCCAAGATCCGGGAGCAGTAGATACGCAGTATTTT
TRBV5-1	TRBJ2-1	many	.	CASSLEGGNEQFF	TGCGCCAGCAGCTTGGAGGGGGGCAATGAGCAGTTCTTC
TRBV12-3/TRBV12-4	TRBJ2-1	.	TRBD2	CASSSRTSRGGEQFF	TGTGCCAGCAGTTCTCGGACTAGCCGTGGTGGTGAGCAGTTCTTC
TRBV30	TRBJ2-7	.	.	CAWSDTGPGLFDEQYF	TGTGCCTGGAGTGACACAGGTCCAGGGCTTTTCGACGAGCAGTACTTC
TRBV20-1	TRBJ1-5	.	.	CSARALWNQPQHF	TGCAGTGCAAGGGCCCTGTGGAATCAGCCCCAGCATTTT
TRBV10-3	TRBJ1-5	few	TRBD1	CAISESGTGHQPQHF	TGTGCCATCAGTGAGTCCGGGACAGGGCATCAGCCCCAGCATTTT
TRBV7-9	TRBJ1-3	.	.	CASSLRTDGNTIYF	TGTGCCAGCAGCTTAAGAACAGACGGAAACACCATATATTTT
TRBV4-3	TRBJ1-4	.	.	CASSQRQDAGEKLFF	TGCGCCAGCAGCCAACGGCAGGACGCGGGGGAAAAACTGTTTTTT
TRBV6-2/TRBV6-3	TRBJ2-7	.	TRBD1	CASNRIHRGRAYEQYF	TGTGCCAGCAACCGAATCCACAGGGGGCGCGCCTACGAGCAGTACTTC
TRBV10-3	TRBJ2-7	.	TRBD1	CAISEFPTGESNEQYF	TGTGCCATCAGTGAGTTCCCGACAGGGGAATCCAACGAGCAGTACTTC
TRBV2	TRBJ2-3	few	.	CASTGVGLATDTQYF	TGTGCCAGCACCGGAGTTGGATTAGCGACAGATACGCAGTATTTT
TRBV7-8	TRBJ2-7	.	.	CASSLWRGNSYEQYF	TGTGCCAGCAGCTTATGGCGAGGAAACTCCTACGAGCAGTACTTC
TRBV6-1	TRBJ1-6	few	.	CASRRTGVPNSPLHF	TGTGCCAGCAGACGAACGGGGGTGCCTAATTCACCCCTCCACTTT
TRBV20-1	TRBJ2-7	.	TRBD2	CSANVAGRAYEQYF	TGCAGTGCCAACGTAGCGGGGAGGGCGTACGAGCAGTACTTC
TRBV20-1	TRBJ2-7	.	TRBD2	CSARGGSSYEQYF	TGCAGTGCTAGGGGCGGGAGCTCCTACGAGCAGTACTTC
TRBV3-1	TRBJ2-1	many	.	CASSSGVGVYNEQFF	TGTGCCAGCAGCTCCGGGGTAGGGGTTTACAATGAGCAGTTCTTC
TRBV30	TRBJ1-3	.	.	CAWTLKKTVHTGNTIYF	TGTGCCTGGACTCTTAAAAAGACTGTCCACACTGGAAACACCATATATTTT
TRBV12-3/TRBV12-4	TRBJ1-6	.	TRBD1	CASSPTGSGSPLHF	TGTGCCAGCAGTCCGACAGGGTCCGGTTCACCCCTCCACTTT
TRBV11-2	TRBJ1-6	few	TRBD1	CASSLGQGESSPLHF	TGTGCCAGCAGCTTAGGCCAGGGGGAAAGTTCACCCCTCCACTTT
TRBV19	TRBJ2-3	few	.	CASKPLQGSDTQYF	TGTGCCAGTAAACCCCTTCAGGGCTCAGATACGCAGTATTTT
TRBV12-3/TRBV12-4	TRBJ2-1	few	TRBD1	CASQGADEQFF	TGTGCCAGTCAGGGGGCGGATGAGCAGTTCTTC
TRBV7-2	TRBJ1-1	many	.	CASSIGRNTEAFF	TGTGCCAGCAGCATAGGACGGAACACTGAAGCTTTCTTT
TRBV28	TRBJ2-2	.	.	CATGGKNTGELFF	TGTGCCACCGGCGGGAAGAACACCGGGGAGCTGTTTTTT
TRBV6-2/TRBV6-3	TRBJ2-1	few	TRBD2	CASSYYSGRASDEQFF	TGTGCCAGCAGTTACTACAGCGGGAGGGCGAGCGATGAGCAGTTCTTC
TRBV3-1	TRBJ1-2	few	.	CASSQEDFGYTF	TGTGCCAGCAGCCAAGAGGACTTTGGCTACACCTTC
TRBV28	TRBJ2-5	few	.	CASSLQGSQETQYF	TGTGCCAGCAGCCTCCAGGGGAGCCAAGAGACCCAGTACTTC
TRBV30	TRBJ1-3	.	.	CAWSLGSGNTIYF	TGTGCCTGGAGTTTGGGCTCTGGAAACACCATATATTTT
TRBV3-1	TRBJ2-5	few	.	CASSKETQYF	TGTGCCAGCAGCAAAGAGACCCAGTACTTC
TRBV7-9	TRBJ1-5	.	.	CASSPWVGSNQPQHF	TGTGCCAGCAGCCCATGGGTGGGAAGCAATCAGCCCCAGCATTTT
TRBV24-1	TRBJ1-1	few	.	CATSDWMNTEAFF	TGTGCCACCAGTGATTGGATGAACACTGAAGCTTTCTTT
TRBV20-1	TRBJ2-7	.	.	CSAREGHSGGTYEQYF	TGCAGTGCTAGAGAGGGGCATAGCGGAGGTACCTACGAGCAGTACTTC
TRBV2	TRBJ2-1	.	.	CASKPTSSYNEQFF	TGTGCCAGCAAGCCCACTAGCTCCTACAATGAGCAGTTCTTC
TRBV28	TRBJ1-6	.	.	CASSPALGRNSPLHF	TGTGCCAGCAGCCCCGCCTTGGGCCGGAATTCACCCCTCCACTTT
TRBV5-1	TRBJ2-5	.	TRBD1	CASSLLSGGETQYF	TGCGCCAGCAGCTTGTTATCAGGGGGAGAGACCCAGTACTTC
TRBV11-2	TRBJ2-7	few	TRBD2	CASSLVAGGPYEQYF	TGTGCCAGCAGCTTAGTGGCGGGAGGGCCCTACGAGCAGTACTTC
TRBV7-2	TRBJ2-1	.	TRBD2	CASSLDGTTHGEQFF	TGTGCCAGCAGCTTAGATGGGACTACCCACGGTGAGCAGTTCTTC
TRBV6-2/TRBV6-3	TRBJ2-4	few	TRBD1	CASSRGQGVQYF	TGTGCCAGCAGTCGGGGACAGGGGGTTCAGTACTTC
TRBV7-8	TRBJ2-6	many	TRBD1	CASRRTGVRLSGANVLTF	TGTGCCAGCAGGCGTACAGGGGTCAGGTTATCTGGGGCCAACGTCCTGACTTTC
TRBV28	TRBJ2-7	.	.	CASSHTLRGNYEQYF	TGTGCCAGCTCTCATACCTTGCGGGGTAACTACGAGCAGTACTTC
TRBV20-1	TRBJ2-7	.	.	CSARDLGNHYEQYF	TGCAGTGCTAGAGATCTAGGGAATCACTACGAGCAGTACTTC
TRBV5-1	TRBJ2-3	few	.	CASSLEVGNSDTQYF	TGCGCCAGCAGCTTGGAAGTGGGAAATTCAGATACGCAGTATTTT
TRBV4-2	TRBJ2-7	few	.	CASSLRSGALSSYEQYF	TGTGCCAGCAGCCTTCGCTCGGGGGCGTTAAGCTCCTACGAGCAGTACTTC
TRBV27	TRBJ2-2	.	.	CASSFGVRGRNTGELFF	TGTGCCAGCAGTTTCGGGGTGCGGGGAAGGAACACCGGGGAGCTGTTTTTT
TRBV7-9	TRBJ1-1	few	.	CASSPSMNTEAFF	TGTGCCAGCAGCCCCTCCATGAACACTGAAGCTTTCTTT
TRBV20-1	TRBJ1-2	.	TRBD1	CSAPTGLGGYTF	TGCAGTGCCCCGACAGGGCTGGGCGGCTACACCTTC
TRBV15	TRBJ2-7	many	.	CATSRGFPDYEQYF	TGTGCCACCAGCAGAGGGTTCCCGGACTACGAGCAGTACTTC